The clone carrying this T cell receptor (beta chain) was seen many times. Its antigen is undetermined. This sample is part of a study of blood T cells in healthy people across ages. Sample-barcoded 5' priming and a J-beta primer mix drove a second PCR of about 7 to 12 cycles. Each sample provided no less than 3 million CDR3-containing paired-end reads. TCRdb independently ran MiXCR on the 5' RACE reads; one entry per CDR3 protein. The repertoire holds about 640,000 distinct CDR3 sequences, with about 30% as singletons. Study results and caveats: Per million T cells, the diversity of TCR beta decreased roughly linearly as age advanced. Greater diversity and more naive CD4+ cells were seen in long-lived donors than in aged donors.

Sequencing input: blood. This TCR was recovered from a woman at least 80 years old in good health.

The CDR3 nucleotides are TGTGCCAGCACTCCCGGGACAGGGAACACTGAAGCTTTCTTT. This codes for CASTPGTGNTEAFF. This sequence joins TRBV3-1 and TRBJ1-1, with 8 bases aligning to TRBD1. Germline assignment: CDR1 LGHDT and CDR2 YNNKEL (reference sequence). CDR3 size: 14 residues. The ends lost 7 bases at V and 1 base at J; junction bases unmatched: 5.